This T cell receptor (beta chain) was profiled in a study of blood T cell repertoires in COVID-19. The data were produced by immunoSEQ multiplex PCR, yet TCRdb's version contains in-frame clones alone and is incomplete. Of more than 200,000 clones listed, less than 90% are singletons. CDR1 is MNHEY and CDR2 is SVGAGI in the germline V gene. The trim removed 7 bases at V and 9 bases at J, leaving 8 bases unmatched. This CDR3 is built from 13 residues. The TCR sequence derives from a woman of 80 years or more with COVID-19, enrolled during active disease. V is TRBV6-5 and J is TRBJ1-3; 8 nucleotides align to TRBD1. Sequencing was carried out using peripheral blood. The CDR3 DNA is TGTGCCAGCACCGGACAGGGTTGGATCACCATATATTTT. It yields the protein CASTGQGWITIYF.